The sequence of this T cell receptor (beta chain) was determined in a study of sequential checkpoint blockade in melanoma. Germline V gene data show CDR1 as MNHGY and CDR2 as SAAAGT. V lost 8 bases, J lost 0 bases, and 23 bases lay in between. This CDR3 spans 18 amino acids. The treatment here: randomized to nivolumab then ipilimumab (arm A) or the reverse (arm B). This clone was found a few times. Sequenced by immunoSEQ multiplex PCR; TCRdb stores in-frame clones only, minus some. This sample yields fewer than 6,000 clones, of which roughly a quarter are seen a single time; around a fifth belongs to the top ten.

V usage is TRBV6-8 and J usage is TRBJ1-3; D is possibly TRBD1 (6 bases). Here the sequenced sample was tumor tissue (inferred from file names), taken from a patient given nivolumab and ipilimumab in sequence. The receptor was isolated from a human donor with melanoma. The DNA for the CDR3 is TGTGCCAGCGACCCGGGGACAACCCTACTATTCTCTGGAAACACCATATATTTT. This translates into CASDPGTTLLFSGNTIYF.